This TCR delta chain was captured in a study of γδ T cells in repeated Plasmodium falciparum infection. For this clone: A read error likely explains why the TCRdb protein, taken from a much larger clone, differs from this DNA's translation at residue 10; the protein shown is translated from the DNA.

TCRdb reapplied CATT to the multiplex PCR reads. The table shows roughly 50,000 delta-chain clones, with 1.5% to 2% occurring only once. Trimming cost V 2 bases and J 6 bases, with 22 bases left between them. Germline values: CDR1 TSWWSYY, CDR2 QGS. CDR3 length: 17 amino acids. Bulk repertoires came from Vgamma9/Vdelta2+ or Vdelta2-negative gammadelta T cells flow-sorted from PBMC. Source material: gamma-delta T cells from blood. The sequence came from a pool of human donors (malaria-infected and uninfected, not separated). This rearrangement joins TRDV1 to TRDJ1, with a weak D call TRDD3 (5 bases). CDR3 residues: CALGETLPLCWENKLIF. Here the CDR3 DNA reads TGTGCTCTTGGGGAAACTCTCCCATTGTGCTGGGAGAATAAACTCATCTTT.